This passage covers 7 T cell receptor beta chains from one sample sequenced in a study of T cell repertoires in cytomegalovirus infection. TCRdb independently ran MiXCR on the reads; one entry per CDR3 protein. The sample gives some 20,000 distinct CDR3 sequences, about 39% of which show up once; about 94% is in the top ten. No cognate antigen is known for these TCRs. Material: CD8+ T cells from cultured PBMCs, obtained from culture after CMV antigen stimulation. These receptors came from a human donor in good health (CMV status not recorded). Some clones in this sample may be carry-over from other donors' samples.

This chain links TRBV20-1 with TRBJ2-1; no definite D call. The V gene's germline CDR1 is DFQATT and CDR2 SNEGSKA (reference sequence). Trimming pared 3 bases from V and 6 bases from J, leaving 15 bases between. This CDR3 is built from 14 residues. Written as DNA, the CDR3 is TGCAGTGCTAGTTCCTACAGTTACTCCAATGAGCAGTTCTTC. Protein: CSASSYSYSNEQFF.

This clonotype came up a few times. V gene TRBV20-1 combines with J gene TRBJ2-7; no clear D gene. Germline lookup yields CDR1 DFQATT and CDR2 SNEGSKA (reference sequence). V was clipped by 0 bases and J by 1 base, with 10 bases between them. There are 14 residues in the CDR3. CDR3 DNA sequence: TGCAGTGCTAGAGATATGACTGATTCCTACGAGCAGTACTTC. It codes for CSARDMTDSYEQYF.

The chain uses TRBV7-6 and TRBJ2-1, with D possibly TRBD2 on 5 matching bases. The CDR3 covers 16 residues. V dropped 5 bases and J dropped 5 bases, with 19 bases sitting between them. Germline assignment: CDR1 SGHVS and CDR2 FNYEAQ. The CDR3 sequence is CASSLTGSRTHNEQFF. As DNA, the CDR3 is TGTGCCAGCAGCCTCACGGGGTCCAGGACGCACAATGAGCAGTTCTTC.

In nucleotides, the CDR3 is TGTGCCAGCAGGATACAGGGTGGGGGCACTGAAGCTTTCTTT. It specifies CASRIQGGGTEAFF. The chain combines TRBV27 with TRBJ1-1; a weak D match, TRBD1 (6 bases). V dropped 6 bases and J dropped 4 bases, with 15 bases sitting between them. Looked up from germline, CDR1 is MNHEY and CDR2 is SMNVEV (reference sequence). This CDR3 comprises 14 residues.

This chain links TRBV27 with TRBJ1-1; weak D call: TRBD1 (5 bases). The CDR3 totals 15 residues. The V end lost 4 bases, the J end lost 4 bases, and 16 bases lay between the germline ends. The germline V gene encodes CDR1 MNHEY and CDR2 SMNVEV (reference sequence). This CDR3 reads CASSYSGLGGTEAFF. DNA for the CDR3: TGTGCCAGCAGTTACTCAGGGTTGGGAGGCACTGAAGCTTTCTTT.

The gene calls are TRBV19 and TRBJ1-1; D is ambiguous. The CDR3 contains 15 residues. Per germline, CDR1 LNHDA and CDR2 SQIVND (reference sequence). Between the trimmed V and J ends, which lost 6 bases and 4 bases, there was a span of 18 bases. The CDR3 DNA reads as TGTGCCAGTAGAGGGTTTCCGGTGACTGGCACTGAAGCTTTCTTT. Translating gives CASRGFPVTGTEAFF.

The chain uses TRBV27 and TRBJ2-3; no clear D gene. The germline V and J ends were trimmed by 1 base and 10 bases, with 12 bases remaining between them. This CDR3 has 13 residues. Germline CDR1 and CDR2: MNHEY and SMNVEV (reference sequence). The CDR3 coding sequence is TGTGCCAGCAGTTTATACACGTTGGCGGCGCAGTATTTT. Encoded protein: CASSLYTLAAQYF.